This T cell receptor (beta chain) was sequenced in a study of cytomegalovirus exposure and HLA in healthy donors (dated by TCRdb to between 2016 and 2019). Describing the broader study: An earlier analysis of 587 of the donors reported 276 Gb of sequence data and around 100 million unique TCR beta sequences obtained from about 200 million T cells. The study was designed to test whether signatures of past pathogen exposure could be identified by cataloging public T cell receptors. Rather than drawing on any new phenotypic data, the later analysis identified candidate immune exposures from TCR beta sequences and the way those sequences occurred across donors. An early release covering roughly 640 HLA-typed donors comprised about 290 gigabases of sequencing data and 65 million to 100 million unique TCR sequences. Roughly 5 DR-DQ haplotypes were handled as single units for association and clustering, since linkage in the cohort was strong. The study combined high-throughput TCR immunosequencing, statistical association of individual TCRs with disease status, and machine learning to predict cytomegalovirus infection status. All discovery cohort repertoires had been generated on a single sequencing platform. The study profiled the T cell repertoires of about 640 subjects by immunosequencing and related them to cytomegalovirus serostatus. HLA typing covered class I and class II loci at four-digit resolution. To study patterns of TCR occurrence, a later analysis re-analyzed previously published TCR beta repertoires from 700 or so donors and added high-resolution HLA genotyping. Among some 410 genotyped donors of the cohort, an average of around 240,000 unique TCR beta nucleotide sequences was sequenced per donor, of which roughly 17% were non-productive. Alongside the repertoire data, information on donor age, sex, ethnicity and CMV serostatus was compiled. Of the roughly 400 genotyped donors, 75% to 85% were placed in the genetic ancestry cluster associated with self-reported Caucasian donors. Typing coverage varied by locus: roughly 629-640 donors for A, B, C, DRB1 and DQB1; about 520 for DQA1; more than 600 for DPA1; under 490 for DPB1. In addition to the first cohort of roughly 700 subjects, a separate validation cohort of over 90 different subjects was used. A later genetic analysis took genome-wide SNP genotypes for about three fifths of the 666 donors and used that subset as a discovery cohort. An earlier analysis of approximately 500 of the donors applied high-throughput TCR beta sequencing to assess whether each TCR beta V gene segment acted as functional or pseudogenic. The investigation overall reported the following: A cluster of highly shared sequence variants was judged likely to represent a technical artifact of the sequencing pipeline. In a later genetic analysis, a missense DCLRE1C variant was associated with V-gene and J-gene trimming of TCR beta chains, and the association was replicated in an independent cohort. The 87-base-pair reads could not distinguish some IMGT-functional V segments, including TRBV6-2 and TRBV6-3, so those segments were excluded. The classifier was reported to diagnose cytomegalovirus status with high specificity and sensitivity in both the original cohort and the validation cohort. While some public TCRs were present in many individuals, most TCR sequences turned up only very rarely across donors. Because HLA typing was unavailable for some donors at each locus, only the typed subset was used in association tests. According to a later analysis, parvovirus B19, influenza, CMV and Epstein-Barr virus appeared linked to several top co-occurrence clusters. Roughly uniform sequencing depth across donors was assumed in presence/absence analyses, although this assumption may not hold. A later analysis found that TCR association rates varied across HLA loci, with DRB1 alleles showing the most associated TCRs and HLA-C alleles the fewest. A later genetic analysis reported fewer N-insertions in productive TCRs among donors in an Asian-associated ancestry cluster than the roughly 700-donor mean. A few of the identified cytomegalovirus-associated TCR beta chains were confirmed in vitro to be specific for cytomegalovirus antigens. An earlier analysis of roughly 570 of the donors showed that most TCR beta V segments appeared in productive rearrangements either about 87% or about 30% of the time, which broadly matched IMGT annotations. The authors suggested that the approach could potentially be generalized to other disease states and immunological phenotypes. In a later analysis, HLA-associated TCR beta chains were found to be more clonally expanded and to have lower generation probabilities than equally common non-associated chains. In a later analysis, around 17,000 TCR beta sequences were associated with specific HLA alleles at a false discovery rate of 0.05. The study listed approximately 150 TCR beta chains as associated with cytomegalovirus. Because counts were too low, about 15 rarely observed V segments, including chromosome 9 orphons, were left out of the earlier analysis of a few hundred of the donors. Linkage disequilibrium might explain the correlated functional status among segregating V segments, but an unknown experimental factor could not be excluded. CMV serostatus was the only immune exposure information available for the cohort. Strong co-occurrence of HLA alleles, especially DR and DQ, made assigning TCR associations to individual alleles difficult. A further reported finding was that TCR beta sequences accurately predicted the HLA-A and HLA-B alleles for most subjects in the first cohort. Most CMV-associated TCR beta chains appeared to be HLA-restricted in a later analysis, and the HLA associations seemed to be driven largely by CMV exposure. This cohort had only TCR beta chains sequenced, and the lack of alpha or paired-chain data limited which features could be detected.

The library was prepared using the immunoSEQ multiplex PCR assay. A mixture of 60 forward primers for TCR Vbeta segments and 13 reverse primers for TCR Jbeta segments was used in the multiplex PCR. Amplification of the CDR3 region of rearranged TCR beta genes was performed with a multiplex PCR assay on genomic DNA. On the Illumina HiSeq System, the amplified TCR beta libraries were sequenced as 87-base-pair reads. For the original study's pipeline: In a later analysis, approximately 74 million unique TCR beta chains were counted across the 500 to 700 repertoires, and roughly 11 million of these chains were shared by at least two donors. Raw reads were error-corrected and collapsed into unique sequences with a nearest-neighbor algorithm that merged closely related sequences to remove PCR and sequencing errors. Alignment of CDR3 sequences to IMGT reference sequences was used to assign V, D and J gene segments. For a sequence to be retained, a match of at least six nucleotides to both a V gene segment and a J gene segment was required. Rearrangements were classified as productive when the CDR3 lacked stop codons and remained in frame with V and J, and all other rearrangements were classified as non-productive. Following IMGT convention, CDR3 was defined as the stretch from the second conserved V-encoded cysteine to the conserved J-encoded phenylalanine. The earlier analysis of fewer than 700 of the donors excluded sequences that lacked an unambiguous match to a single V gene segment. An earlier analysis of 587 of the donors called V segments functional above 56.7% productive rearrangements and segregating when the between-donor standard deviation exceeded 5%. To diagnose cytomegalovirus status from the catalog of TCR beta chain sequences, a statistical classification framework was built. A later analysis assigned V and J genes by comparing TCR nucleotide sequences with IMGT/GENE-DB human TR gene sequences. Using the TCRdist pipeline, a later analysis assigned CDR3 sequences along with most-parsimonious VDJ recombination scenarios. A later analysis defined each TCR beta chain by its CDR3 amino acid sequence plus V-gene family, and excluded reads lacking a unique V-gene family. As a way to deal with suspected cross-contamination and a sequencing artifact, a later analysis dropped under 600 nucleotide sequences that were highly shared and had low generation probability. In a later analysis, a clonal expansion index for each public chain was calculated from normalized within-repertoire ranks of inferred template counts. A later analysis computed generation probabilities with a VDJ recombination model fitted to out-of-frame rearrangements, and checked the results against IGoR. A later analysis scored TCR-TCR, TCR-HLA and TCR-CMV co-occurrence with hypergeometric tests, applying a repertoire-size bias correction to TCR pairs. False discovery rates were estimated in a later analysis by permuting HLA or CMV assignments 20 times. In a later analysis, co-occurring TCRs were grouped with DBSCAN, and TCRdist sequence similarity was added when clustering was performed within HLA-allele-positive subsets. Repertoires with fewer than 30,000 or more than 120,000 public chains were left out of co-occurrence clustering, as were about 5 repertoires with anomalous nucleotide sharing. The immuneACCESS repertoire file appears here via TCRdb, limited to in-frame rearrangements. These files lack a portion of the clones; in checked studies, under half of the deficit traces to unresolved V genes, and the cause of the others is not known. V and J calls and clone size are given by that table; D and trimming were obtained from the DNA. This sample holds under 150,000 clones; roughly 67% were observed only once. The ten biggest clones cover over 6.5% of the sample.

From a lookup of the germline V gene, CDR1 and CDR2 are SGHTA and FQGNSA. Including cysteine and phenylalanine, the CDR3 has 13 amino acids. Only the CDR3 DNA stays, 39 bases, in frame from base 1. Trimming removed 4 bases from V and 7 bases from J; the gene matches leave 4 bases unexplained. The cohort comprised fewer than 700 healthy bone marrow donors. At the time of sampling, every cohort member was nominally healthy, though immune exposures that went unrecorded were likely present. The donor was CMV seropositive and belonged to the group of a few hundred seropositive cohort members. A peripheral blood sample was collected from each donor, and TCR beta sequencing was performed on peripheral blood mononuclear cells. Genomic DNA extraction from the blood cell samples was performed with the Qiagen DNeasy Blood Extraction Kit. Concerning this clone itself: It lacks a known antigen. Within one base of it there is no much larger clone, and no base qualities were kept.

The sequenced material came from PBMCs. The sequence derives from a man aged 18 to 29 in good health and CMV-seropositive. The chain is encoded by TRBV7-2 joined to TRBJ2-1, with 7 central nucleotides matching TRBD2. The nucleotide sequence is TGTGCCAGCAGCTCGTTCGGGGGGAATGAGCAGTTCTTC. It specifies CASSSFGGNEQFF.